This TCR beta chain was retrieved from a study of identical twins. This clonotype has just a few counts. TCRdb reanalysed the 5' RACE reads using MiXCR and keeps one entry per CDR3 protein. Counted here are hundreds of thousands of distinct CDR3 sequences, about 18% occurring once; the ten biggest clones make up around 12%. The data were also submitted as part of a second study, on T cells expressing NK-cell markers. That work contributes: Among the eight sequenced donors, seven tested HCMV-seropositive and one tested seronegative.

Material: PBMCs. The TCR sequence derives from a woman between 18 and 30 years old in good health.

CDR3 coding DNA: TGTGCCAGCAGCCCTCTGACACTCCTCACTCTCTCTGGGGCCAACGTCCTGACTTTC. This sequence encodes CASSPLTLLTLSGANVLTF. This chain uses TRBV11-2 with TRBJ2-6; D unresolved. Germline V gene data show CDR1 as SGHAT and CDR2 as FQNNGV. The germline V and J ends were trimmed by 5 bases and 0 bases, with 20 bases remaining between them. This CDR3 has 19 residues.